One TCR beta chain is described in this entry. The clone's antigen remains unknown. No per-base quality is available; no much larger clone lies one base away. In total, 630 or so healthy bone marrow donors made up the cohort. Cohort members were all nominally healthy when sampled, although unrecorded immune exposures were likely present. The donor was CMV seronegative and belonged to the group of around 400 seronegative cohort members. Every donor gave a peripheral blood sample, and the peripheral blood mononuclear cells from that sample were used for TCR beta sequencing. The Qiagen DNeasy Blood Extraction Kit was used to extract genomic DNA from the blood cell samples. Counted from cysteine to phenylalanine, this CDR3 has 15 amino acids. CDR3 DNA only is kept here, 45 bases in frame from base 1. The germline V gene specifies KGHSH as CDR1 and LQKENI as CDR2. V loses 3 bases, J loses 2 bases, and the germline ends lie 8 bases apart.

The data stem from a study of cytomegalovirus exposure and HLA in healthy donors (dated by TCRdb to between 2016 and 2019). In the study overall: An earlier analysis of some 600 of the donors reported about 280 Gb of sequence data and around 120 million unique TCR beta sequences obtained from about 200 million T cells. The study aimed to test whether cataloging public T cell receptors could reveal signatures of past pathogen exposure. Roughly 300 gigabases of sequencing data and 70 million to 95 million unique TCR sequences made up an early release that covered approximately 650 HLA-typed donors. Every discovery cohort repertoire had been produced on one sequencing platform. A later genetic analysis used genome-wide SNP genotypes for about three fifths of the 666 donors, treating that subset as a discovery cohort. The study combined high-throughput TCR immunosequencing, statistical association of individual TCRs with disease status, and machine learning to predict cytomegalovirus infection status. To study patterns of TCR occurrence, a later analysis re-analyzed previously published TCR beta repertoires from several hundred donors and added high-resolution HLA genotyping. The number of donors typed differed by locus, with roughly 620-630 for A, B, C, DRB1 and DQB1, roughly 520 for DQA1, 600 to 610 for DPA1, and about 450 for DPB1. Donor age, sex, ethnicity and CMV serostatus were collected together with the repertoire data. Both class I and class II loci were covered by HLA typing, at four-digit resolution. Of the roughly 400 genotyped donors, over 65% fell in the genetic ancestry cluster associated with self-reported Caucasian donors. Besides the first cohort of roughly 700 subjects, a separate validation cohort made up of 95 to 150 different subjects was used. An earlier analysis of approximately 630 of the donors applied high-throughput TCR beta sequencing to assess whether each TCR beta V gene segment acted as functional or pseudogenic. Four to six DR-DQ haplotypes were handled as single units for association and clustering, since linkage in the cohort was strong. On average, over 200,000 unique TCR beta nucleotide sequences were sequenced per donor among 398 genotyped donors of the cohort, with approximately 18% of those sequences being non-productive. Rather than drawing on any new phenotypic data, the later analysis identified candidate immune exposures from TCR beta sequences and the way those sequences occurred across donors. The T cell repertoires of under 700 subjects were profiled by immunosequencing and related to cytomegalovirus serostatus.

General study outcomes and caveats: In the study, roughly 160 TCR beta chains were listed as associated with cytomegalovirus. For the cohort, immune exposure information was limited to CMV serostatus. A few of the identified cytomegalovirus-associated TCR beta chains were confirmed in vitro to be specific for cytomegalovirus antigens. A further reported finding was that TCR beta sequences accurately predicted the HLA-A and HLA-B alleles for most subjects in the first cohort. In a later genetic analysis, a missense DCLRE1C variant was associated with V-gene and J-gene trimming of TCR beta chains, and the association was replicated in an independent cohort. Because some donors lacked HLA typing at each locus, the association tests relied only on the typed subset. Correlated functional status among segregating V segments might reflect linkage disequilibrium, but an unknown experimental factor could not be ruled out. A later analysis associated 15,000 to 20,000 TCR beta sequences with specific HLA alleles at a false discovery rate of 0.05. The cohort was sequenced for TCR beta chains only, and without alpha or paired-chain data the features that could be detected were limited. Some IMGT-functional V segments, including TRBV6-2 and TRBV6-3, could not be told apart with the 87-base-pair reads, so those segments were excluded. When HLA alleles, especially DR and DQ, strongly co-occurred, attributing TCR associations to individual alleles was difficult. Sequencing depth was assumed to be roughly uniform across donors in the presence/absence analyses, though that assumption may not hold. While some public TCRs were present in many individuals, most TCR sequences turned up only very rarely across donors. In a later analysis, TCR association rates were found to vary across HLA loci, with the most associated TCRs seen for DRB1 alleles and the fewest for HLA-C alleles. Broadly in line with IMGT annotations, most TCR beta V segments showed up in productive rearrangements about 90% or about 30% of the time in an earlier analysis of several hundred of the donors. A cluster of highly shared sequence variants was judged likely to be a technical artifact of the sequencing pipeline. A later analysis found that most CMV-associated TCR beta chains appeared HLA-restricted, with HLA associations seemingly driven largely by CMV exposure. According to a later genetic analysis, donors in an Asian-associated ancestry cluster had fewer N-insertions in productive TCRs than the approximately 610-donor mean. In a later analysis, HLA-associated TCR beta chains were found to be more clonally expanded and to have lower generation probabilities than equally common non-associated chains. It was suggested by the authors that the approach could potentially be generalized to other disease states and immunological phenotypes. Because counts were too low, some 17 rarely observed V segments, including chromosome 9 orphons, were excluded from the earlier analysis of roughly 580 of the donors. A later analysis reported that several top co-occurrence clusters appeared linked to parvovirus B19, influenza, CMV and Epstein-Barr virus. Cytomegalovirus status was reported to be diagnosed by the classifier with high specificity and sensitivity in both the original and validation cohorts.

Receptors were amplified or captured by the immunoSEQ multiplex PCR assay. The multiplex PCR relied on a mix of 60 forward primers for TCR Vbeta segments and 13 reverse primers for TCR Jbeta segments. Amplification of the CDR3 region of rearranged TCR beta genes was performed with a multiplex PCR assay on genomic DNA. The Illumina HiSeq System was used to sequence the amplified TCR beta libraries as 87-base-pair reads. The study's own analysis went as follows. A later analysis tallied roughly 78 million unique TCR beta chains across the approximately 670 repertoires, and some 10 million of those chains were shared by two or more donors. A nearest-neighbor algorithm error-corrected the raw reads and collapsed the reads into unique sequences, merging closely related sequences to remove PCR and sequencing errors. V, D and J gene segments were assigned by aligning CDR3 sequences to IMGT reference sequences. For a sequence to be retained, at least a six-nucleotide match to both a V gene segment and a J gene segment was required. Rearrangements were classified as productive when the CDR3 lacked stop codons and remained in frame with V and J, and all other rearrangements were classified as non-productive. Following IMGT convention, CDR3 was defined as the stretch from the second conserved V-encoded cysteine to the conserved J-encoded phenylalanine. The earlier analysis of some 580 of the donors excluded any sequence lacking an unambiguous match to a single V gene segment. In an earlier analysis of several hundred of the donors, a V segment was called functional when productive rearrangements were above 56.7%, and segregating when the standard deviation between donors exceeded 5%. A statistical classification framework was built for diagnosing cytomegalovirus status from the catalog of TCR beta chain sequences. A later analysis assigned V and J genes by comparing TCR nucleotide sequences with IMGT/GENE-DB human TR gene sequences. Using the TCRdist pipeline, a later analysis assigned CDR3 sequences along with most-parsimonious VDJ recombination scenarios. In a later analysis, each TCR beta chain was defined by its CDR3 amino acid sequence together with its V-gene family, and reads without a unique V-gene family were excluded. As a way to deal with suspected cross-contamination and a sequencing artifact, a later analysis dropped roughly 620 nucleotide sequences that were highly shared and had low generation probability. A later analysis calculated a clonal expansion index for each public chain from normalized within-repertoire ranks of inferred template counts. In a later analysis, generation probabilities were computed with a VDJ recombination model fitted to out-of-frame rearrangements, and the resulting probabilities were checked against IGoR. In a later analysis, hypergeometric tests were used to score TCR-TCR, TCR-HLA and TCR-CMV co-occurrence, with a repertoire-size bias correction applied to TCR pairs. To estimate false discovery rates, a later analysis permuted the HLA or CMV assignments 20 times. A later analysis grouped co-occurring TCRs with DBSCAN, adding TCRdist sequence similarity when clustering within HLA-allele-positive subsets. For co-occurrence clustering, repertoires with fewer than 30,000 or more than 120,000 public chains were excluded, along with several repertoires with anomalous nucleotide sharing. Drawn from immuneACCESS, this table holds only the in-frame rearrangements with V and J called that TCRdb kept. Clones are partly lost; checked studies trace under half to an unresolved V gene and leave the rest unexplained. D and trimming come from the DNA, and the V and J calls and clone size come from that table. A total of more than 95,000 clones appear in this sample, roughly 70% of them only once. Over 1.5% of the sample comes from the top ten.

Input material: PBMCs. This receptor was identified in a woman between 18 and 29 years old in good health and CMV-seronegative. The chain links TRBV18 with TRBJ2-6, with no confidently assigned D gene. The DNA sequence is TGTGCCAGCTCACCTGCAGGAACTGGGGCCAACGTCCTGACTTTC. The translation is CASSPAGTGANVLTF.